This TCR beta chain comes out of a study of blood T cell repertoires in COVID-19. Background on the study: In each case, the material was cDNA or gDNA derived from T cells, B-cell-depleted T cells, or PBMCs.

V lost 2 bases, J lost 8 bases, and 18 bases lay in between. The length of the CDR3 is 15 residues. Germline V lookup: CDR1 MNHEY, CDR2 SVGAGI. In the original workflow: Using reference gene primer amplification, nucleated cell counts were estimated. The repertoire was sequenced with immunoSEQ multiplex PCR; TCRdb's copy has only in-frame clones and lacks some. The V and J calls and clone size come from that table; D and trimming were worked out from the DNA. The profile shows roughly 120,000 clones, more than 75% of them singletons. The chain couples TRBV6-5 to TRBJ1-2; D is uncertain. The source material was peripheral blood. The receptor's source is a man aged 40-49 years with acute or convalescent COVID-19. The CDR3 is CASSYTGGSQQGYTF. CDR3 nucleotides: TGTGCCAGCAGTTACACGGGAGGCAGTCAACAGGGCTACACCTTC.